This T cell receptor (beta chain) was identified in a study of blood T cell repertoires in COVID-19. The overall study: COVID-19 samples, acute and convalescent, were from the United States, Italy and Spain. Sample material is recorded as cDNA or gDNA derived from T cells, B-cell-depleted T cells, or PBMCs.

Measured with immunoSEQ multiplex PCR; TCRdb has only the in-frame clones, and not every one. The table lists 20,000 to 30,000 clones, 83% of them singletons. This CDR3 comprises 16 residues. The J segment lost 0 bases and the V segment lost 4 bases, leaving 4 bases of the junction unmatched. The clonotype was recovered from a human donor in a cohort sampled during active COVID-19. V is TRBV5-7 and J is TRBJ1-5; 10 bases agree with TRBD1. TRBV5-7 is filed as an ORF, its function uncertain. The sequenced sample consisted of peripheral blood. The CDR3 region has the DNA TGTGCCAGCAGCGCGGGGACAGGGGATAGCAATCAGCCCCAGCATTTT. Translating gives CASSAGTGDSNQPQHF.